Listed below are T cell receptor beta chains from one sample, sequenced in a study of blood T cell dynamics during melanoma immunotherapy. The assay was immunoSEQ multiplex PCR, and TCRdb's table has in-frame clones only and misses some. The table shows more than 15,000 clones, with approximately 80% occurring only once. This material consisted of blood, taken from a patient treated with checkpoint blockade. Receptors were obtained from a human donor with melanoma. CDR3s include the opening cysteine and the closing phenylalanine or tryptophan. D genes are given only for firm matches. Clone size is shown for a subset of rows, as once, few, many or a class of expanded clone.

V gene,D gene,clone size,J gene,CDR3 protein,CDR3 DNA
TRBV23-1,TRBD2,-,TRBJ2-7,CASGCPSGRTHEQYF,TGCGCCAGCGGCTGCCCTAGCGGGAGAACCCACGAGCAGTACTTC
TRBV19,TRBD1,once,TRBJ2-7,CASRYRGGYEQYF,TGTGCCAGTAGGTACAGGGGCGGCTACGAGCAGTACTTC
TRBV14,-,-,TRBJ2-7,CASSPLSEWDSSEQYF,TGTGCCAGCAGCCCTCTCTCGGAGTGGGACTCCAGCGAGCAGTACTTC
TRBV7-2,-,-,TRBJ2-3,CASSLTDTQYF,TGTGCCAGCAGCCTCACAGATACGCAGTATTTT
TRBV18,-,-,TRBJ1-4,CASSPREGSLLLNEKLFF,TGTGCCAGCTCACCAAGGGAAGGCAGCCTCTTATTAAATGAAAAACTGTTTTTT
TRBV19,TRBD1,-,TRBJ1-2,CASRTGSRGYTF,TGTGCCAGTAGGACAGGGAGCCGTGGCTACACCTTC
TRBV7-9,TRBD2,-,TRBJ2-7,CASSFHVAGGSDEQYF,TGTGCCAGCAGCTTCCATGTAGCGGGAGGGTCTGACGAGCAGTACTTC
TRBV14,-,-,TRBJ2-1,CASSYIELGLGEQFF,TGTGCCAGCAGCTATATAGAGCTGGGGTTGGGTGAGCAGTTCTTC
TRBV9,TRBD2,once,TRBJ2-2,CASSGQTSGSTGELFF,TGTGCCAGCAGCGGCCAGACTAGCGGGAGTACCGGGGAGCTGTTTTTT
TRBV5-1,TRBD1,once,TRBJ2-1,CASSLGIGDRGIDEQFF,TGCGCCAGCAGCTTGGGGATTGGGGACAGGGGGATCGATGAGCAGTTCTTC
TRBV27,TRBD1,few,TRBJ1-3,CASSGTGYSSGNTIYF,TGTGCCAGCAGTGGGACAGGGTATAGCTCTGGAAACACCATATATTTT
TRBV19,TRBD2,-,TRBJ2-1,CASMGLAGSEQFF,TGTGCCAGTATGGGACTAGCGGGGTCTGAGCAGTTCTTC
TRBV27,TRBD1,-,TRBJ2-3,CASSLRDRPTDTQYF,TGTGCCAGCAGTTTACGGGACAGACCCACAGATACGCAGTATTTT
TRBV5-6,-,few,TRBJ2-4,CASSFRGAKNIQYF,TGTGCCAGCAGCTTTCGGGGAGCCAAAAACATTCAGTACTTC
TRBV7-2,-,few,TRBJ1-5,CASSLDGVGPQHF,TGTGCCAGCAGCTTGGACGGGGTAGGGCCCCAGCATTTT
TRBV29-1,-,-,TRBJ1-2,CSVVKDVNYGYTF,TGCAGCGTTGTGAAAGACGTGAACTATGGCTACACCTTC
TRBV28,-,-,TRBJ1-6,CASRDTGNLRSPLHF,TGTGCCAGCAGGGATACGGGGAACTTGAGATCACCCCTCCACTTT
TRBV19,TRBD1,-,TRBJ2-6,CATRDRLSGANVLTF,TGTGCCACCCGGGACAGACTCTCTGGGGCCAACGTCCTGACTTTC
TRBV10-3,-,once,TRBJ1-1,CAITNTENTEAFF,TGTGCCATCACGAACACAGAAAACACTGAAGCTTTCTTT
TRBV4-3,-,medium-sized,TRBJ2-7,CASSQGVDASYEQYF,TGCGCCAGCAGCCAAGGTGTGGACGCGTCCTACGAGCAGTACTTC
TRBV9,-,-,TRBJ2-7,CASSVDPDYEQYF,TGTGCCAGCAGCGTAGATCCGGATTACGAGCAGTACTTC
TRBV18,-,-,TRBJ2-3,CASRFEADTQYF,TGTGCCAGCCGATTCGAGGCGGATACGCAGTATTTT
TRBV7-2,-,-,TRBJ1-2,CASSLIGGADRLYGYTF,TGTGCCAGCAGCTTAATCGGAGGGGCCGACCGACTCTATGGCTACACCTTC
TRBV23-1,-,-,TRBJ1-1,CASLQVKMNTEAFF,TGCGCCAGCCTCCAGGTGAAAATGAACACTGAAGCTTTCTTT
TRBV9,-,-,TRBJ2-5,CASSVDVEGKTQYF,TGTGCCAGCAGCGTAGACGTGGAAGGGAAGACCCAGTACTTC
TRBV28,-,-,TRBJ1-3,CASSSKAVGRTGNTIYF,TGTGCCAGCAGTTCCAAGGCCGTAGGAAGGACTGGAAACACCATATATTTT
TRBV10-2,-,few,TRBJ1-5,CASSEVGQQAQPQHF,TGCGCCAGCAGTGAGGTAGGCCAGCAAGCTCAGCCCCAGCATTTT
TRBV9,TRBD2,-,TRBJ2-3,CASSVELAGGPTDTQYF,TGTGCCAGCAGCGTTGAACTAGCGGGAGGGCCAACAGATACGCAGTATTTT
TRBV7-3,-,-,TRBJ2-1,CASKAGSGYNEQFF,TGTGCCAGTAAGGCGGGAAGTGGGTACAATGAGCAGTTCTTC
TRBV7-8,-,-,TRBJ2-4,CASSSLPRQGYKNIQYF,TGTGCCAGCAGCTCACTTCCTCGGCAAGGATACAAAAACATTCAGTACTTC
TRBV11-2,-,-,TRBJ2-7,CASSFNTAAPLYEQYF,TGTGCCAGCAGCTTCAATACAGCGGCTCCCCTCTACGAGCAGTACTTC
TRBV5-1,-,-,TRBJ2-1,CASSLSAAPYNEQFF,TGCGCCAGCAGCTTGAGTGCCGCCCCCTACAATGAGCAGTTCTTC
TRBV28,-,-,TRBJ1-5,CASGPVAQPQHF,TGTGCCAGCGGCCCAGTCGCTCAGCCCCAGCATTTT
TRBV27,TRBD2,-,TRBJ2-3,CASSLKVASGVAGFTQYF,TGTGCCAGCAGTTTAAAGGTGGCTAGCGGGGTAGCGGGGTTTACGCAGTATTTT
TRBV5-6,TRBD1,-,TRBJ2-5,CASSRTGSLAQYF,TGTGCCAGCAGCAGGACAGGTTCGTTGGCCCAGTACTTC
TRBV5-1,TRBD2,-,TRBJ2-7,CASSLPSGNYEQYF,TGCGCCAGCAGCTTGCCTAGCGGGAACTACGAGCAGTACTTC
TRBV28,-,-,TRBJ2-7,CASSYGGGDGSYEQYF,TGTGCCAGCAGTTATGGGGGCGGGGATGGGTCCTACGAGCAGTACTTC
TRBV6-5,-,-,TRBJ1-5,CASSPGLWSNQPQHF,TGTGCCAGCAGCCCCGGGTTGTGGAGCAATCAGCCCCAGCATTTT
TRBV5-1,TRBD2,-,TRBJ2-1,CASSLSSGSYNEQFF,TGCGCCAGCAGCTTGTCTAGCGGATCCTACAATGAGCAGTTCTTC
TRBV5-5,-,-,TRBJ1-2,CASSFRGPHYGYTF,TGTGCCAGCAGCTTTCGGGGGCCCCACTATGGCTACACCTTC
TRBV28,-,-,TRBJ2-3,CASSLTKKDTQYF,TGTGCCAGCAGTTTGACTAAGAAAGATACGCAGTATTTT
TRBV2,-,-,TRBJ1-2,CARTGGKGNYGYTF,TGTGCCAGAACGGGAGGGAAAGGGAACTATGGCTACACCTTC
TRBV5-7,TRBD1,-,TRBJ2-4,CASSPGQGAAKNIQYF,TGTGCCAGCAGCCCGGGACAGGGGGCGGCCAAAAACATTCAGTACTTC
TRBV7-2,TRBD2,once,TRBJ2-1,CASSVGHGLAGDYNEQFF,TGTGCCAGCAGCGTCGGGCACGGACTAGCGGGAGACTACAATGAGCAGTTCTTC